The 22 T cell receptor beta chains given below trace back to one sample, sequenced in a study of neurological immune-mediated disorders. One entry per CDR3 protein results from TCRdb running MiXCR on the 5' RACE reads. The sample consists of about 120,000 distinct CDR3 sequences, about 3.4% of them appearing once. Sequencing was done on a sample of PBMCs. The receptors come from a woman in her twenties or thirties with multiple sclerosis.

This clonotype was seen repeatedly, ten times or more. The chain is built from TRBV29-1 and TRBJ1-2; D unclear. Trimming removed 3 bases at V and 0 bases at J, with 8 bases between. CDR1 is SQVTM, CDR2 ANQGSEA, per germline. The CDR3 is made up of 13 amino acids. The CDR3: CSVDPDPNYGYTF. The CDR3 DNA sequence: TGCAGCGTTGATCCGGATCCTAACTATGGCTACACCTTC.

This clonotype was detected many times. CDR3 nucleotide sequence: TGTGCCAGCAGCTCCACCGCGCGGGGGGGCTCCTACAATGAGCAGTTCTTC. It encodes CASSSTARGGSYNEQFF. The chain employs TRBV7-2 and TRBJ2-1, with TRBD2 matching 9 bases. V shed 4 bases, J shed 0 bases, and the junction held 7 bases outside the gene matches. The V gene's germline CDR1 is SGHTA and CDR2 FQGNSA. The CDR3 length is 17 residues.

This clonotype was seen many times. The chain employs TRBV27 and TRBJ2-5; the match to TRBD1 covers 8 bases. The ends lost 2 bases at V and 5 bases at J; junction bases unmatched: 10. Germline CDR1 MNHEY, CDR2 SMNVEV (reference sequence). The CDR3 is made up of 16 amino acids. In DNA form, the CDR3 reads TGTGCCAGCAGTTTACTCGGACAGGGTGGGCGGGAGACCCAGTACTTC. Translated: CASSLLGQGGRETQYF.

This clonotype was counted a few times. This may be a read error: a much more frequent sequence differs by one nucleotide. V is TRBV20-1 and J is TRBJ2-7; D remains unclear. CDR3 length equals 13 residues. Germline V CDR1 and CDR2: DFQATT, SNEGSKA (reference sequence). Trimming shortened V by 1 base and J by 4 bases, and 11 bases separated the two germline ends. The CDR3 region is CSARATLGYEQYF. The CDR3 DNA is TGCAGTGCTAGAGCCACCCTCGGGTACGAGCAGTACTTC.

This clonotype has at least ten counts. V gene TRBV7-2 combines with J gene TRBJ1-1; D gene ambiguous. With 7 bases removed from V and 1 base from J, the gap between germline ends came to 13 bases. CDR1 and CDR2 (germline): SGHTA, FQGNSA. This CDR3 spans 14 amino acids. The CDR3, as DNA: TGTGCCAGCACCCTTCTGGGTCCGAACACTGAAGCTTTCTTT. Translated, it gives CASTLLGPNTEAFF.

This clonotype was picked up many times. The V gene is TRBV6-1, the J gene TRBJ1-1, with D hard to call. CDR1 MNHNS and CDR2 SASEGT come from the germline V gene. V lost 1 base and J 7 bases, leaving 4 bases between the germline ends. This CDR3 contains 11 residues. The CDR3 DNA reads as TGTGCCAGCAGTGAAGTGGTTGAAGCTTTCTTT. Amino acids: CASSEVVEAFF.

This clonotype occurred many times. The chain couples TRBV7-9 to TRBJ2-7, with D perhaps matching TRBD2 (6 bases). Germline CDR1 reads SEHNR; CDR2 reads FQNEAQ (reference sequence). The ends were cut back, 0 bases at V and 3 bases at J, with 6 bases in the middle. The CDR3 runs to 13 residues. In nucleotides, the CDR3 is TGTGCCAGCAGCTTAGCGGGGGGCTACGAGCAGTACTTC. This encodes CASSLAGGYEQYF.

This clonotype was counted ten times or more. The chain carries TRBV7-2 and TRBJ1-5; D may be TRBD1 (5 bases). V lost 2 bases and J lost 5, with 10 bases in between. CDR1 and CDR2 from the germline V gene are SGHTA and FQGNSA. The CDR3 runs to 14 residues. The CDR3 sequence: CASSLLSGDQPQHF. The DNA for the CDR3 is TGTGCCAGCAGCTTACTTTCGGGGGATCAGCCCCAGCATTTT.

This clonotype was recorded many times. The chain employs TRBV5-1 and TRBJ2-1; 9 nucleotides match TRBD2. From germline, CDR1 is SGHRS and CDR2 YFSETQ. With V trimmed by 5 bases and J by 5 bases, 11 bases remained unmatched. This CDR3 spans 16 amino acids. CDR3 sequence reads: CASSFTRTSADNEQFF. The DNA for the CDR3 is TGCGCCAGCAGTTTCACTAGGACTAGCGCCGACAATGAGCAGTTCTTC. Filled out from reference TRBV5-1 and TRBJ2-1, the complete variable domain reads KAGVTQTPRYLIKTRGQQVTLSCSPISGHRSVSWYQQTPGQGLQFLFEYFSETQRNKGNFPGRFSGRQFSNSRSEMNVSTLELGDSALYLCASSFTRTSADNEQFFGPGTRLTVL.

This clonotype was detected many times. The CDR3 coding sequence is TGTGCCAGCAGCTTGACTGGGGATTTTGGAAACACCATATATTTT. Translation: CASSLTGDFGNTIYF. V and J are TRBV5-5 and TRBJ1-3; D is uncertain. The length of the CDR3 is 15 residues. V was trimmed by 1 base and J by 3 bases, leaving 11 bases between them. In germline, CDR1 is SGHKS, CDR2 YYEKEE (reference sequence). The whole variable domain, remainder taken from reference TRBV5-5 and TRBJ1-3, is DAGVTQSPTHLIKTRGQQVTLRCSPISGHKSVSWYQQVLGQGPQFIFQYYEKEERGRGNFPDRFSARQFPNYSSELNVNALLLGDSALYLCASSLTGDFGNTIYFGEGSWLTVV.

This clonotype has a count of ten or more. This CDR3 is CASSLGRGATNEQFF. The CDR3 nucleotides are TGTGCCAGCAGTTTAGGGAGAGGGGCTACTAATGAGCAGTTCTTC. The chain carries TRBV12-3 or TRBV12-4 and TRBJ2-1; D may correspond to TRBD1 or TRBD2 (5 bases each). V was cut by 1 base and J by 7 bases, with 14 bases left in between. The CDR3 is 15 residues long.

There are many counts of this clonotype. J is TRBJ2-7 and V is TRBV5-1; D not certain. V was shortened by 4 bases and J by 5 bases, with 13 bases between the two germline ends. This CDR3 has 13 residues. Germline V CDR1 and CDR2: SGHRS, YFSETQ. CDR3 in amino acids: CASSRQARNEQYF. The CDR3 DNA sequence: TGCGCCAGCAGCCGTCAGGCGCGGAACGAGCAGTACTTC.

This clonotype was seen at least ten times. The rearrangement links TRBV6-2 or TRBV6-3 to TRBJ1-2; D is unresolved. Trimming removed 6 bases from V and 0 bases from J, with 8 bases in between. Per germline, CDR1 MNHEY and CDR2 SVGEGT. CDR3 size: 13 residues. CDR3 sequence reads: CASRETANYGYTF. CDR3 DNA sequence: TGTGCCAGCAGAGAGACGGCTAACTATGGCTACACCTTC.

At least ten counts were recorded for this clonotype. The chain has TRBV7-2 and TRBJ1-1, with D possibly TRBD1 on 5 matching bases. The CDR3 is made up of 15 amino acids. Germline CDR1 is SGHTA and CDR2 is FQGNSA. V was trimmed by 1 base and J by 7 bases, leaving 16 bases between them. As DNA, the CDR3 is TGTGCCAGCAGCTTAGATTGGGGCCGCCCAGTTGAAGCTTTCTTT. Protein: CASSLDWGRPVEAFF.

This clonotype was counted ten times or more. The chain carries TRBV7-9 and TRBJ1-1; D ambiguous. The CDR3 is made up of 14 amino acids. Looked up from germline, CDR1 is SEHNR and CDR2 is FQNEAQ (reference sequence). The V end was cut by 3 bases, the J end by 1 base, with 9 bases between. The chain's CDR3 is CASSLFSGNTEAFF. CDR3 DNA: TGTGCCAGCAGCTTGTTCAGCGGGAACACTGAAGCTTTCTTT.

This clonotype has ten or more counts. V is TRBV7-2 and J is TRBJ2-5; TRBD2 aligns across 9 bases. Germline V gives CDR1 SGHTA, CDR2 FQGNSA. The V and J ends lost 4 bases and 2 bases, in that order; junction bases with no gene match: 2. This CDR3 contains 14 residues. The CDR3: CASSWTSVQETQYF. The CDR3 coding sequence is TGTGCCAGCAGCTGGACTAGCGTGCAAGAGACCCAGTACTTC.

This clonotype has ten or more counts. The chain has TRBV7-9 and TRBJ2-7, with D uncertain. V dropped 6 bases and J dropped 0 bases, with 6 bases sitting between them. Germline V gives CDR1 SEHNR, CDR2 FQNEAQ (reference sequence). This CDR3 spans 12 amino acids. The CDR3 reads CASSSSSYEQYF. As DNA, the CDR3 is TGTGCCAGCAGTTCGAGCTCCTACGAGCAGTACTTC.

The rearrangement links TRBV5-1 to TRBJ2-1, with 7 bases identical to TRBD1. V was pared by 4 bases and J by 8 bases, with 6 bases of the junction left unmatched. The CDR3 totals 13 residues. CDR1 and CDR2 from the germline V gene are SGHRS and YFSETQ. The CDR3 sequence is CASSKQGWDEQFF. The CDR3 DNA reads TGCGCCAGCAGCAAACAGGGGTGGGATGAGCAGTTCTTC.

This clonotype was counted many times. This chain links TRBV20-1 with TRBJ2-5; 12 nucleotides match TRBD2. J lost 3 bases, V lost 0 bases, and 5 bases had no gene match. The CDR3 is 16 amino acids. Germline V gene sequence: CDR1 DFQATT, CDR2 SNEGSKA (reference sequence). CDR3 loop: CSARDLLAGGKETQYF. CDR3 bases: TGCAGTGCTAGAGATCTTCTAGCGGGAGGGAAAGAGACCCAGTACTTC.

This clonotype was seen at least ten times. V usage is TRBV9 and J usage is TRBJ1-6, with a weak D call TRBD1 (6 bases). The CDR3 runs to 17 residues. Deletions cut 0 bases from V and 10 bases from J, with 20 bases between. The germline V gene has CDR1 SGDLS and CDR2 YYNGEE. For the CDR3, the DNA is TGTGCCAGCAGCGTAGTGAACTTTGGGGGCCGGGGGTCACCCCTCCACTTT. Its translation is CASSVVNFGGRGSPLHF.

This clonotype was observed at least ten times. This chain links TRBV10-2 with TRBJ2-1, with 7 bases identical to TRBD2. The CDR3 has 14 residues. Looked up from germline, CDR1 is WSHSY and CDR2 is SAAADI. Losses at the gene ends were 4 bases for V and 7 bases for J; bases not matched to a gene: 7. Here the CDR3 reads CASSALAFENEQFF. CDR3 sequence (DNA): TGCGCCAGCAGTGCACTAGCGTTTGAGAATGAGCAGTTCTTC.

The CDR3 DNA sequence: TGTGCCAGCGGAGAGGGACAGGGGTGGACTGAAGCTTTCTTT. Translating gives CASGEGQGWTEAFF. V usage is TRBV5-8 and J usage is TRBJ1-1, with 10 bases identical to TRBD1. V was clipped by 7 bases and J by 5 bases; unmatched bases: 8. This CDR3 has 14 residues. The germline CDR1 and CDR2 sequences are SGHTS and YDEGEE.